This section outlines one TCR beta chain sequence together with its context. PCR employed 60 Vbeta and 13 Jbeta primers. Assay used: immunoSEQ multiplex PCR; TCRdb lists only in-frame clones, some missing. The data show around 80,000 clones, with 9.5% to 13% seen just once and approximately 23% held by the top ten. The data originate from a study of cytomegalovirus exposure and HLA in healthy donors. Germline loops: CDR1 WNHNN, CDR2 SYGVQD (reference sequence). The CDR3 is 16 amino acids. V was clipped by 0 bases and J by 2 bases, with 10 bases between them. J is TRBJ1-4 and V is TRBV10-1; D unresolved. Sequencing was done on a sample of PBMCs. This clonotype originated in a man aged 55 to 70 in good health and CMV-seropositive. In nucleotides, the CDR3 is TGCGCCAGCAGTGAGTCGACCGGCGGGACTAATGAAAAACTGTTTTTT. As protein: CASSESTGGTNEKLFF.